This TCR beta chain was identified in a study of cytomegalovirus exposure and HLA in healthy donors. Study observations and caveats: Roughly uniform sequencing depth across donors was assumed, possibly incorrectly. Among donors in an Asian-associated ancestry cluster, a later analysis reportedly found fewer N-insertions than the roughly 700-donor mean. When a later analysis compared HLA-associated TCR beta chains with equally common others, the HLA-associated chains turned out to be more clonally expanded and to have lower generation probabilities. TCR beta chains numbering 164 were designated cytomegalovirus-associated.

Turning to this clone: The antigen is undetermined.

V lost 2 bases to trimming and J lost 8 bases; unmatched junction nucleotides: 15. This CDR3 has 16 amino acids. Per germline, CDR1 SGHRS and CDR2 YFSETQ. With 60 Vbeta and 13 Jbeta primers, the PCR was carried out. Clones were read by immunoSEQ multiplex PCR, and TCRdb kept only the in-frame ones, dropping some. Seen here are about 120,000 clones, 77% observed once, and the top ten hold 9.5% to 12%. The specimen sequenced was PBMCs. The origin of this receptor is a man aged 40-50 years in good health and CMV-seropositive. This rearrangement joins TRBV5-1 to TRBJ1-2, with 7 bases aligning to TRBD1. CDR3 in amino acids: CASSLAEQGLIRGYTF. The DNA of the CDR3 is TGCGCCAGCAGCTTAGCGGAACAGGGGCTTATACGGGGCTACACCTTC.